The 8 T cell receptor beta chains below come from one sample, sequenced in a study of technical replicates of blood from a handful of donors. Repertoires were generated with immunoSEQ multiplex PCR, while TCRdb's copy carries only in-frame clones and drops some. The profile shows 55,000 to 70,000 clones, 85% to 90% of them singletons. The sequenced sample was PBMCs. Source of these receptors: a human donor in good health. Some clones in this sample may be carry-over from other donors' samples.

The chain is built from TRBV5-4 and TRBJ2-7, with 12 positions matching TRBD2. The CDR3 spans 15 residues. Germline CDR1 reads SGHNT; CDR2 reads YYREEE (reference sequence). V gave up 3 bases and J gave up 6 bases; unmatched junction bases: 7. The CDR3 bases are TGTGCCAGCAGCTCGACTAGCGGGAGTATTCGCGAGCAGTACTTC. Its translation: CASSSTSGSIREQYF. Combining the CDR3 with reference TRBV5-4 and TRBJ2-7 gives the whole variable domain ETGVTQSPTHLIKTRGQQVTLRCSSQSGHNTVSWYQQALGQGPQFIFQYYREEENGRGNFPPRFSGLQFPNYSSELNVNALELDDSALYLCASSSTSGSIREQYFGPGTRLTVT.

V gene TRBV4-2 combines with J gene TRBJ2-6; possibly TRBD2 for D (7 bases). The CDR3 extends over 18 amino acids. CDR1 is LGHNA, CDR2 YNFKEQ, per germline. Trimming left V 4 bases short and J 4 bases short, with 20 bases between. The CDR3 DNA follows: TGTGCCAGCAGCCTCGCCGACGGGGGGCCTTCCGGGGCCAACGTCCTGACTTTC. This translates into CASSLADGGPSGANVLTF.

The chain joins TRBV6-5 to TRBJ2-7; no reliable D call. CDR1 MNHEY and CDR2 SVGAGI come from the germline V gene. This CDR3 region has 15 residues. Trimming pared 6 bases from V and 0 bases from J, leaving 15 bases between. DNA for the CDR3: TGTGCCAGCAGCCTTGCCACACGGAGCTCCTACGAGCAGTACTTC. It specifies CASSLATRSSYEQYF.

This chain uses TRBV11-3 with TRBJ2-2, with a tentative D call TRBD1 (5 bases). V lost 2 bases and J 4 bases, leaving 5 bases between the germline ends. The CDR3 is made up of 13 amino acids. CDR1 and CDR2 (germline): SGHNT, YENEEA. The DNA for the CDR3 is TGTGCCAGCAGCTTACAGGGCACCGGGGAGCTGTTTTTT. This sequence encodes CASSLQGTGELFF.

This rearrangement joins TRBV29-1 to TRBJ2-7; the match to TRBD2 covers 8 bases. This CDR3 has 13 amino acids. Germline CDR1 is SQVTM and CDR2 is ANQGSEA. V gave up 5 bases and J gave up 3 bases; unmatched junction bases: 6. The CDR3 loop reads CSVRSGGNYEQYF. CDR3 nucleotide sequence: TGCAGCGTTCGGAGCGGGGGAAACTACGAGCAGTACTTC.

The gene calls are TRBV19 and TRBJ1-6; D is possibly TRBD1 (6 bases). V was cut by 6 bases and J by 10 bases, with 13 bases left in between. CDR3 length: 13 residues. Per germline, CDR1 LNHDA and CDR2 SQIVND (reference sequence). CDR3 sequence (DNA): TGTGCCAGTAGCAGGACAGAACGCTCACCCCTCCACTTT. Protein: CASSRTERSPLHF.

The chain carries TRBV4-3 and TRBJ2-2, with a possible D match to TRBD1 (6 bases). Germline lookup yields CDR1 LGHNA and CDR2 YSLEER. This CDR3 region has 16 residues. The V and J ends lost 0 bases and 8 bases respectively, with 16 bases between them. CDR3 loop: CASSQDIQGRGGELFF. The DNA of the CDR3 is TGCGCCAGCAGCCAAGATATACAGGGTAGGGGAGGGGAGCTGTTTTTT.

The rearrangement uses TRBV2 and TRBJ1-2, with TRBD1 identical over 8 bases. The V gene end was trimmed by 6 bases and the J gene end by 8 bases; junction bases not matched to a gene: 8. The CDR3 is made up of 13 amino acids. Germline CDR1 and CDR2: SNHLY and FYNNEI. The CDR3 is CASSPDRGGGYTF. The CDR3 coding sequence is TGTGCCAGCAGCCCCGACAGGGGAGGCGGCTACACCTTC.